The T cell receptor (beta chain) under discussion was sequenced for a study of cytomegalovirus exposure and HLA in healthy donors. General study findings and limits: Later, an analysis found that common viral pathogens appeared to be linked with several of the most significant clusters. Association of a missense DCLRE1C variant with TCR beta V- and J-gene trimming was reported in a later analysis. An observed cluster of highly shared sequence variants was recorded as a likely sequencing artifact.

The PCR contained 60 Vbeta and 13 Jbeta primers. Method: immunoSEQ multiplex PCR; TCRdb's copy keeps in-frame clones and lacks some. The sample includes approximately 170,000 clones, 68% of them seen just once. This clone has more than one count but fewer than ten. Its antigen is not identified. The V and J ends lost 2 bases and 4 bases respectively, with 8 bases between them. Germline CDR1 is MDHEN and CDR2 is SYDVKM. The CDR3 loop spans 13 amino acids. The TCR sequence derives from a man aged 50-59 years in good health and CMV-seronegative. The specimen sequenced was PBMCs. The V gene is TRBV28, the J gene TRBJ1-1; D gene ambiguous. The chain's CDR3 is CASSLGPGTEAFF. CDR3 coding DNA: TGTGCCAGCAGTTTAGGGCCTGGCACTGAAGCTTTCTTT.